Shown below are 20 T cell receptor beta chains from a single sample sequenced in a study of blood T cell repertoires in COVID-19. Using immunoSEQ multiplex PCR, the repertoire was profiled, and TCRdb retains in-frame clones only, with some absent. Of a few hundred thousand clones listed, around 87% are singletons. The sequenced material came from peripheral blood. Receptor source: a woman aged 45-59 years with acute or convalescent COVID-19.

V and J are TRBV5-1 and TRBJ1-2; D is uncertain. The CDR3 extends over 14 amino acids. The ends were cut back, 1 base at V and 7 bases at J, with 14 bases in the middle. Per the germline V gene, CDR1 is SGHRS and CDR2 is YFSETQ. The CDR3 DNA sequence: TGCGCCAGCAGCTTGTATGGCGGGGAGGGTGGCTACACCTTC. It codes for CASSLYGGEGGYTF.

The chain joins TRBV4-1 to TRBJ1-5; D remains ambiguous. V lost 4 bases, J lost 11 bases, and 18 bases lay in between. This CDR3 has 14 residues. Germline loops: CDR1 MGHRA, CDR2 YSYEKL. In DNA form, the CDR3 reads TGCGCCAGCAGCCCAAAGGAGGGAGTCATAGCCCAGCATTTT. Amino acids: CASSPKEGVIAQHF.

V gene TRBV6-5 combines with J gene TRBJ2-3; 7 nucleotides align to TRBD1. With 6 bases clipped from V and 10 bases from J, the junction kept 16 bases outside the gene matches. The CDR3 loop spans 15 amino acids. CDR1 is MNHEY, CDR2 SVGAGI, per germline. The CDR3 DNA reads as TGTGCCAGCAGCCCCTACAAAAACGACAGGGAAGCGCAGTATTTT. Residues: CASSPYKNDREAQYF.

As DNA, the CDR3 is TGTGCCAGCAGAGACAGTGAGCAGTTCTTC. Protein product: CASRDSEQFF. The chain has TRBV6-5 and TRBJ2-1; D is possibly TRBD1 (5 bases). This CDR3 is built from 10 residues. The germline CDR1 and CDR2 sequences are MNHEY and SVGAGI. V shed 6 bases and J shed 9 bases, with 6 bases lying between them.

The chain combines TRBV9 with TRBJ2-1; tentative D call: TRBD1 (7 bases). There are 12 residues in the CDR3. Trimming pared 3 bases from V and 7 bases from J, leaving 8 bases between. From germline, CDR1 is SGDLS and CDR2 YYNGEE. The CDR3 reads CASSAGGNEQFF. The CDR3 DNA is TGTGCCAGCAGCGCAGGGGGGAATGAGCAGTTCTTC.

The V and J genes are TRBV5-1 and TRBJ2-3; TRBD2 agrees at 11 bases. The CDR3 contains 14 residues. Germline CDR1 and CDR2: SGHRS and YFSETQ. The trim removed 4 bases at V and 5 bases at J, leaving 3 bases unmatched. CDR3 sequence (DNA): TGCGCCAGCAGCATAGGACTAGCGGGAGATACGCAGTATTTT. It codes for CASSIGLAGDTQYF.

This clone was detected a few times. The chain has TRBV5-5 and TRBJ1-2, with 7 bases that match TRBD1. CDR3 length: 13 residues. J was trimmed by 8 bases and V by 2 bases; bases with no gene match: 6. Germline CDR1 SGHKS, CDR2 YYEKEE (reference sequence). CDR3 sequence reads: CASSFRDSRGYTF. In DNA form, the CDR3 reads TGTGCCAGCAGCTTTAGGGACAGTAGAGGCTACACCTTC.

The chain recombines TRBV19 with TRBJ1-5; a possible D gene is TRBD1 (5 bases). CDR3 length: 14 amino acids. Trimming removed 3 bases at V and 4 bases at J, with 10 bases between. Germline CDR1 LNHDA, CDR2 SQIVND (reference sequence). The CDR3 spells CASSMARDNQPQHF. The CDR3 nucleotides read TGTGCCAGTAGTATGGCCAGGGATAATCAGCCCCAGCATTTT.

DNA for the CDR3: TGTGCCAGCAGCCCAGGGGACAGGACTAGCGGGCAATACAATGAGCAGTTCTTC. Protein product: CASSPGDRTSGQYNEQFF. The V gene is TRBV7-9, the J gene TRBJ2-1; 11 nucleotides align to TRBD2. The J segment lost 4 bases and the V segment lost 5 bases, leaving 13 bases of the junction unmatched. Germline assignment: CDR1 SEHNR and CDR2 FQNEAQ (reference sequence). The CDR3 extends over 18 amino acids.

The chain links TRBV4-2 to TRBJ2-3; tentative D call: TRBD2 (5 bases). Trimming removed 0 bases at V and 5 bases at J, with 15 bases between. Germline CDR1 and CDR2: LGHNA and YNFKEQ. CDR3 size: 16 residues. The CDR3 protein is CASSQDRGGKRDTQYF. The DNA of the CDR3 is TGTGCCAGCAGCCAAGATCGGGGTGGAAAGAGAGATACGCAGTATTTT.

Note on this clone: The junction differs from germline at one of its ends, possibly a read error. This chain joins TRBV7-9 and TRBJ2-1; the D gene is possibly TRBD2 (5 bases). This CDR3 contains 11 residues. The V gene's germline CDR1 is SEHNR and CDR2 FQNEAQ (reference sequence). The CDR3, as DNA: TGTGCCAGCAGCCGGGATGTGGGAGTGGTCTTC. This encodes CASSRDVGVVF.

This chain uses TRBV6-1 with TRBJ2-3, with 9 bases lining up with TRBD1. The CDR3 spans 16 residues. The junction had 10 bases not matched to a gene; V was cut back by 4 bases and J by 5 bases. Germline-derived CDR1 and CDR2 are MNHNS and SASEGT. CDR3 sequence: CASSAIQGAQGDTQYF. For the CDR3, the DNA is TGTGCCAGCAGTGCCATACAGGGGGCGCAGGGAGATACGCAGTATTTT.

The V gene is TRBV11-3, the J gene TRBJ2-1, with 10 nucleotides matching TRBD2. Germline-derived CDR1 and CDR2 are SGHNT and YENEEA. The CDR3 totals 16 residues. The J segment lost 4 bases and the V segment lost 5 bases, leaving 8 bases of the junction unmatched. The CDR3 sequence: CASSRDQRGGYNEQFF. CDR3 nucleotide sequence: TGTGCCAGCAGCCGGGATCAGCGGGGGGGATACAATGAGCAGTTCTTC.

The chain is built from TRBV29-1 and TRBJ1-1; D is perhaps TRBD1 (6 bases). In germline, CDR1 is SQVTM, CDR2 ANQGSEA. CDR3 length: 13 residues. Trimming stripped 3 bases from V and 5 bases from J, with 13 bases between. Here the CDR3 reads CSVEGGRVTEAFF. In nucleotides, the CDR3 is TGCAGCGTTGAGGGGGGGCGTGTGACTGAAGCTTTCTTT.

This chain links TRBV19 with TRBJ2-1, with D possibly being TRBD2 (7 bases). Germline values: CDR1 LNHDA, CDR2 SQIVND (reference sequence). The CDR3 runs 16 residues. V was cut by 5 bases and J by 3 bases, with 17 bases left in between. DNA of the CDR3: TGTGCCAGTAGTTCGCACGGGGGGCGAGTCTACAATGAGCAGTTCTTC. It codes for CASSSHGGRVYNEQFF.

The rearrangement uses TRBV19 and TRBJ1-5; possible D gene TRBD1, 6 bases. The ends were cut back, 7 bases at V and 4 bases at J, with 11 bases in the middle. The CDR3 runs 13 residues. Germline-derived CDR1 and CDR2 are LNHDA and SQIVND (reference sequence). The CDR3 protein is CASTEGGNQPQHF. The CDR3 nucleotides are TGTGCCAGTACCGAGGGGGGGAATCAGCCCCAGCATTTT.

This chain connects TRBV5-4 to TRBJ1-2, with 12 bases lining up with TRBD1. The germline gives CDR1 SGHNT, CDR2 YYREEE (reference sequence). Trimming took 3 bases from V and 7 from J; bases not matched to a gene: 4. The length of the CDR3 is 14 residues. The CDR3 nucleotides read TGTGCCAGCAGCTGGGGGACAGGGGGCTCTGGCTACACCTTC. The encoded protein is CASSWGTGGSGYTF.

The CDR3 spells CASSKPEPGETQYF. The CDR3 bases are TGCGCCAGCAGCAAACCTGAACCCGGAGAGACCCAGTACTTC. V is TRBV5-1 and J is TRBJ2-5; D not resolved. V was pared by 4 bases and J by 4 bases, with 14 bases between. CDR3 length equals 14 residues. The germline V gene has CDR1 SGHRS and CDR2 YFSETQ.

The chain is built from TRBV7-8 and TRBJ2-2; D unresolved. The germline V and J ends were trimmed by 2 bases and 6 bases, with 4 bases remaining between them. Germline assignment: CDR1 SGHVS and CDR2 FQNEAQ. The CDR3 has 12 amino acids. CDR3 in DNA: TGTGCCAGCAGCTTACTTTCCGGGGAGCTGTTTTTT. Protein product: CASSLLSGELFF.

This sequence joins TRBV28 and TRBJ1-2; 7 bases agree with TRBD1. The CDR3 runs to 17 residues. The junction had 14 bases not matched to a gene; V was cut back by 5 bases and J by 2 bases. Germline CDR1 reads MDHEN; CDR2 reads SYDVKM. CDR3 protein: CASSPGGGGGANYGYTF. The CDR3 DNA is TGTGCCAGCAGTCCCGGCGGAGGGGGCGGGGCCAACTATGGCTACACCTTC.